This record concerns one T cell receptor (beta chain) sequence. Its matching antigen is unknown. V shed 8 bases, J shed 9 bases, and the junction held 13 bases outside the gene matches. CDR1 and CDR2 (germline): SNHLY, FYNNEI. This CDR3 has 14 amino acids. This entry is derived from a study of cytomegalovirus exposure and HLA in healthy donors. PCR was performed using 60 Vbeta and 13 Jbeta primers. Method: immunoSEQ multiplex PCR; TCRdb's copy keeps in-frame clones and lacks some. The repertoire includes 150,000 to 200,000 clones, approximately 81% of them detected once, and 1% sits in the top ten. Study results and limitations: Across all donors, roughly uniform sequencing depth was an assumption of the presence/absence analyses. Among CMV-associated TCR beta chains, most appeared HLA-restricted in a later analysis. A later analysis showed TCR association rates differing by HLA locus, peaking at DRB1 and lowest at HLA-C. A further, later analysis showed that HLA-associated TCR beta chains (compared with equally common others) were more clonally expanded.

The sequence derives from a boy between 2 and 10 years old in good health and CMV-seronegative. Sequenced sample: PBMCs. The chain recombines TRBV2 with TRBJ2-1; TRBD2 aligns across 7 bases. The CDR3 DNA is TGTGCCAGCCCGGGGGGTATGAGGGGAGCTGAGCAGTTCTTC. This gives the protein CASPGGMRGAEQFF.